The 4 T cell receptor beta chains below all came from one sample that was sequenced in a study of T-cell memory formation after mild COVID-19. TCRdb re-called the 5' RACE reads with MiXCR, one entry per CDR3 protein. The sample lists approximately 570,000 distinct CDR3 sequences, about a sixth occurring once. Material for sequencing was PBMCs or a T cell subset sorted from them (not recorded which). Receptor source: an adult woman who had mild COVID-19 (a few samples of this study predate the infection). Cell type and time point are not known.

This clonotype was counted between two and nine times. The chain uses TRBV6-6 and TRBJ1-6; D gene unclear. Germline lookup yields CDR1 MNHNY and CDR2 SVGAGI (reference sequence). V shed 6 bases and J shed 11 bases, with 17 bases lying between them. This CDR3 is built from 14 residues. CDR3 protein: CASSDPNLTAPLHF. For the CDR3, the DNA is TGTGCCAGCAGCGATCCCAATCTAACGGCACCCCTCCACTTT.

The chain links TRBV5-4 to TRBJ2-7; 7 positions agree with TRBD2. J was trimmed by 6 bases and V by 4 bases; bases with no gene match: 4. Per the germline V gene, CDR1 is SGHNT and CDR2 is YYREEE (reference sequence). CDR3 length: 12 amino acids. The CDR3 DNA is TGTGCCAGCAGCCCAGGGACTATCGAGCAGTACTTC. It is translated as CASSPGTIEQYF.

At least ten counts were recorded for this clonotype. CDR3 protein: CASSQDLGTGPYF. The CDR3 DNA reads as TGTGCCAGCAGCCAAGATCTTGGGACAGGCCCGTATTTT. The J gene is TRBJ2-3, the V gene TRBV3-1; the match to TRBD1 covers 8 bases. Per germline, CDR1 LGHDT and CDR2 YNNKEL (reference sequence). CDR3 length equals 13 residues. Losses at the gene ends were 0 bases for V and 14 bases for J; bases not matched to a gene: 7.

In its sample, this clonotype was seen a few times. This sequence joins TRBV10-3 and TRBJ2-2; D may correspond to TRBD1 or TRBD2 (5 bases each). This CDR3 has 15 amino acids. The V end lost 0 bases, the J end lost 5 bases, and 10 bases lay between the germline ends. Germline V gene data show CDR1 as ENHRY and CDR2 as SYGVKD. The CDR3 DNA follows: TGTGCCATCAGTGAGTCCCGGGGCACGACCGGGGAGCTGTTTTTT. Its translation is CAISESRGTTGELFF.